Listed below are T cell receptor beta chains from one sample, sequenced in a study of blood T cell repertoires in COVID-19. The data were produced by immunoSEQ multiplex PCR, yet TCRdb's version contains in-frame clones alone and is incomplete. Of roughly 330,000 clones in the sample, approximately 82% were seen once. The specimen was peripheral blood. The origin of the receptors is a woman aged 45-65 years with acute or convalescent COVID-19. Each CDR3 is given with its conserved first and last residue. The order of the fields is J gene, V gene, CDR3 protein.

TRBJ1-2	TRBV2	CASRDGGAQGYTF
TRBJ2-2	TRBV18	CASSLYRLAETGELFF
TRBJ2-1	TRBV18	CASSKQGAQYNEQFF
TRBJ1-6	TRBV5-4	CASSVDRVAVDSPLHF
TRBJ2-6	TRBV12-5	CASGLTGTGYEGGANVLTF
TRBJ2-5	TRBV7-3	CASSPLGQRETQYF
TRBJ1-1	TRBV3-1/TRBV3-2	CASSLSWAGAFF
TRBJ1-1	TRBV10-1	CASSYLRDRGLTEAFF
TRBJ2-1	TRBV5-1	CASARAIGGTSSNEQFF
TRBJ2-1	TRBV23-1	CASSRPRDRASNEQFF
TRBJ2-1	TRBV7-2	CASSWAGASYNEQFF
TRBJ2-5	TRBV6-5	CASSYSSRETQYF
TRBJ2-5	TRBV30	CAWSGLAGGQETQYF
TRBJ2-2	TRBV19	CASRLPGQGITGELFF
TRBJ2-3	TRBV6-5	CASSPGGGTDTQYF
TRBJ2-7	TRBV9	CASSVDGTGYYEQYF
TRBJ2-5	TRBV5-4	CASSLAEGSETQYF
TRBJ2-7	TRBV25-1	CASSSTGDWSSYEQYF
TRBJ2-6	TRBV3-1/TRBV3-2	CASSHRVSGANVLTF
TRBJ1-2	TRBV4-1	CASSQRGLYYGYTF
TRBJ1-2	TRBV30	CAWDRDLYGYTF
TRBJ1-5	TRBV5-8	CASTLRGGDQPQHF
TRBJ1-4	TRBV4-2	CASSQDRARDFGEKLFF
TRBJ1-5	TRBV10-3	CAISESIGKGVSNQPQHF
TRBJ1-3	TRBV4-1	CASSQDIAVRYTIYF
TRBJ1-5	TRBV23-1	CASSQRRPGQGRGGSNQPQHF
TRBJ1-6	TRBV7-9	CASSPPGQGNSPLHF
TRBJ1-2	TRBV10-3	CAISVGASRGYTF
TRBJ2-3	TRBV3-1/TRBV3-2	CASSHGAGGTDTQYF
TRBJ2-5	TRBV15	CATSRGGGSETQYF
TRBJ2-5	TRBV19	CASRVLAGGETQYF